These 10 T cell receptor beta chains originate from one sample sequenced in a study of identical twins (TCRdb year 2016). Library prep was done by 5' RACE. This sample was sequenced with an Illumina HiSeq 2000. The public sequencing data were trimmed at Q25 with fastp and processed into clonotypes with MiXCR by TCRdb, which kept only in-frame beta chains. Rows with one shared CDR3 protein collapse into an entry with the most common genes and DNA. In all, the sample holds about 240,000 distinct CDR3 sequences, and more than 9% of those were seen once. The ten largest clones represent approximately 11% of the sample. Sequencing was done on a sample of memory T cells sorted from blood. The sample's cell subset or site label is to be understood as: CD45RO+ enriched T cells. Every receptor here comes from a man aged 50 to 60 in good health.

This clonotype occurred many times. The chain joins TRBV5-1 to TRBJ1-4; 7 nucleotides agree with TRBD1. The V gene end was trimmed by 4 bases and the J gene end by 7 bases; junction bases not matched to a gene: 10. The CDR3 covers 15 residues. Germline assignment: CDR1 SGHRS and CDR2 YFSETQ. The CDR3 loop is CASSRSRGHGEKLFF. CDR3 DNA sequence: TGCGCCAGCAGCCGCTCTAGGGGGCATGGTGAAAAACTGTTTTTT.

This clonotype was observed many times. This sequence joins TRBV4-3 and TRBJ1-4; TRBD1 matches at 10 bases. The CDR3 covers 17 residues. Losses at the gene ends were 3 bases for V and 7 bases for J; bases not matched to a gene: 11. Germline V gene lookup returns CDR1 LGHNA and CDR2 YSLEER. CDR3 nucleotides: TGCGCCAGCAGCCAGGTGACAGGGGGCCGAGGCAGTGAAAAACTGTTTTTT. Translation: CASSQVTGGRGSEKLFF.

The chain couples TRBV6-2 or TRBV6-3 to TRBJ2-7; TRBD2 aligns across 9 bases. Germline trimming cut 6 bases from V and 5 bases from J; bases unmatched to any gene: 14. The germline V gene has CDR1 MNHEY and CDR2 SVGEGT. CDR3 length: 16 residues. The chain's CDR3 is CASSPDLAGDDDEQYF. The DNA of the CDR3 is TGTGCCAGCAGCCCCGACTTAGCGGGAGATGATGACGAGCAGTACTTC.

This clonotype has only a few counts. The V call is TRBV7-8, the J call TRBJ2-1, with 7 bases lining up with TRBD2. This CDR3 contains 15 residues. The V and J ends lost 5 bases and 6 bases, in that order; junction bases with no gene match: 10. The germline V gene encodes CDR1 SGHVS and CDR2 FQNEAQ. The CDR3, as DNA: TGTGCCAGCAGCCTTGGGGTTAAGCGGGGCAATGAGCAGTTCTTC. It is translated as CASSLGVKRGNEQFF.

The chain links TRBV28 to TRBJ2-3, with D tentatively TRBD2 (6 bases). CDR3 length: 14 amino acids. Trimming left V 4 bases short and J 6 bases short, with 14 bases between. The germline V gene has CDR1 MDHEN and CDR2 SYDVKM. As DNA, the CDR3 is TGTGCCAGCAGTTCACGGGGGTGGTTGGATACGCAGTATTTT. It translates to CASSSRGWLDTQYF.

In this sample, this clonotype turned up a few times. DNA for the CDR3: TGCGCCAGCAGCTTGTGGACAGGGGAGACTGAAGCTTTCTTT. Translating gives CASSLWTGETEAFF. This chain uses TRBV5-1 with TRBJ1-1, with TRBD1 matching over 9 bases. CDR1 is SGHRS and CDR2 is YFSETQ in the germline V gene. V lost 1 base to trimming and J lost 5 bases; unmatched junction nucleotides: 3. This CDR3 has 14 amino acids.

The gene calls are TRBV20-1 and TRBJ2-3; 9 bases line up with TRBD2. Germline loops: CDR1 DFQATT, CDR2 SNEGSKA (reference sequence). The CDR3 consists of 14 residues. J was trimmed by 5 bases and V by 6 bases; bases with no gene match: 9. CDR3 bases: TGCAGTGCCGAGGGGCGGGGGGGCATAGATACGCAGTATTTT. As protein: CSAEGRGGIDTQYF.

This clonotype appeared many times. This chain uses TRBV27 with TRBJ2-1, with 9 positions matching TRBD2. J gave up 2 bases and V 2 bases, and 10 bases lay outside the gene matches. The CDR3 is made up of 18 amino acids. Germline V CDR1 and CDR2: MNHEY, SMNVEV (reference sequence). The CDR3 bases are TGTGCCAGCAGTTTACTGGGACTAGCACGAATCGCCTACAATGAGCAGTTCTTC. It encodes CASSLLGLARIAYNEQFF.

The V call is TRBV28, the J call TRBJ2-2; 11 bases map to TRBD2. V gave up 6 bases and J gave up 1 base; unmatched junction bases: 7. CDR1 is MDHEN and CDR2 is SYDVKM in the germline V gene. This CDR3 is built from 17 residues. The CDR3 sequence is CASSQTTSGKNTGELFF. For the CDR3, the DNA is TGTGCCAGCAGCCAAACGACTAGCGGGAAGAACACCGGGGAGCTGTTTTTT.

This clonotype was detected ten times or more. The chain employs TRBV7-9 and TRBJ2-1; 9 nucleotides align to TRBD2. V trimming: 5 bases; J trimming: 8 bases; junction bases outside the gene matches: 10. Germline V gives CDR1 SEHNR, CDR2 FQNEAQ (reference sequence). CDR3 length: 15 residues. For the CDR3, the DNA is TGTGCCAGCAGCCGACAGAGCGGGAGGACTGATGAGCAGTTCTTC. As protein: CASSRQSGRTDEQFF. Full variable domain (outside the CDR3, taken from reference TRBV7-9 and TRBJ2-1): DTGVSQNPRHKITKRGQNVTFRCDPISEHNRLYWYRQTLGQGPEFLTYFQNEAQLEKSRLLSDRFSAERPKGSFSTLEIQRTEQGDSAMYLCASSRQSGRTDEQFFGPGTRLTVL.